This is a list of T cell receptor beta chains from one sample in a study of early T cells in non-severe SARS-CoV-2 infection. TCRdb re-called the 5' RACE reads with MiXCR, one entry per CDR3 protein. The table shows 45,000 to 75,000 distinct CDR3 sequences, with roughly 5.9% occurring only once. The sample comprised whole blood. The receptor set was obtained from an adult who was a healthcare worker with PCR-confirmed SARS-CoV-2 infection or an uninfected control (not recorded which). The CDR3 runs from the conserved cysteine through the conserved F or W. A D gene is named only where the DNA matches it firmly. The size entry is marked missing in some rows and otherwise reads once, few, many or a size class.

TRBJ2-7 | few | TRBD1 | TRBV4-1 | CASSPGTGVSYEQYF | TGCGCCAGCAGCCCCGGGACAGGGGTTTCCTACGAGCAGTACTTC
TRBJ1-2 | many | NA | TRBV12-3/TRBV12-4 | CASSFSTGNGGYTF | TGTGCCAGCAGTTTCTCCACAGGGAACGGTGGCTACACCTTC
TRBJ2-1 | few | TRBD2 | TRBV7-2 | CASSLGLAGGFEQFF | TGTGCCAGCAGCCTCGGACTAGCGGGGGGATTTGAGCAGTTCTTC
TRBJ1-5 | many | NA | TRBV27 | CASSFTFQQPQHF | TGTGCCAGCAGTTTCACCTTCCAGCAGCCCCAGCATTTT
TRBJ1-6 | many | NA | TRBV25-1 | CASSESGVGNSPLHF | TGTGCCAGCAGTGAATCGGGGGTAGGGAATTCACCCCTCCACTTT
TRBJ2-5 | many | NA | TRBV25-1 | CASLGIGRGETQYF | TGTGCCAGCCTCGGGATCGGCAGGGGAGAGACCCAGTACTTC
TRBJ2-7 | many | NA | TRBV3-1 | CASSQEGLNSYEQYF | TGTGCCAGCAGCCAAGAAGGACTGAACTCCTACGAGCAGTACTTC
TRBJ2-3 | few | NA | TRBV5-1 | CASSIRPGGLDTQYF | TGCGCCAGCAGCATCCGACCAGGGGGGTTAGATACGCAGTATTTT
TRBJ1-5 | NA | NA | TRBV7-2 | CASSLRGQQNQPQHF | TGTGCCAGCAGCTTGCGCGGACAGCAAAATCAGCCCCAGCATTTT
TRBJ2-5 | NA | TRBD1 | TRBV5-4 | CASSLGQGGYETQYF | TGTGCCAGCAGCCTGGGACAGGGAGGGTACGAGACCCAGTACTTC
TRBJ1-5 | many | NA | TRBV30 | CAWNSGTGQPQHF | TGTGCCTGGAATTCAGGGACTGGACAGCCCCAGCATTTT
TRBJ2-1 | few | NA | TRBV20-1 | CSAFTYGEQFF | TGCAGTGCTTTCACCTATGGGGAGCAGTTCTTC
TRBJ2-7 | NA | TRBD2 | TRBV27 | CASSPWGGGPYEQYF | TGTGCCAGCAGTCCATGGGGCGGGGGGCCCTACGAGCAGTACTTC
TRBJ1-1 | many | NA | TRBV6-5 | CASSYYMWSESTGSTDTEAFF | TGTGCCAGCAGTTATTATATGTGGTCCGAGTCTACAGGGTCCACAGACACTGAAGCTTTCTTT
TRBJ2-1 | NA | TRBD2 | TRBV6-1 | CATPGGSGGANEQFF | TGTGCCACCCCGGGGGGTAGCGGGGGGGCCAATGAGCAGTTCTTC
TRBJ2-5 | NA | NA | TRBV12-3/TRBV12-4 | CASSTYHALGKTQYF | TGTGCCAGCAGTACATACCACGCCCTAGGAAAGACCCAGTACTTC
TRBJ1-4 | few | NA | TRBV6-5 | CASGGAGWEKLFF | TGTGCCAGCGGGGGCGCAGGGTGGGAAAAACTGTTTTTT
TRBJ1-1 | many | NA | TRBV27 | CASMEWRAGTEAFF | TGTGCCAGCATGGAATGGAGGGCAGGCACTGAAGCTTTCTTT
TRBJ2-3 | medium-sized | NA | TRBV7-2 | CASRANELGGTDTQYF | TGTGCCAGCAGGGCTAACGAGCTGGGGGGCACAGATACGCAGTATTTT
TRBJ1-4 | many | NA | TRBV5-1 | CASSLAGLPGEKLFF | TGCGCCAGCAGCTTGGCCGGACTCCCGGGGGAAAAACTGTTTTTT
TRBJ2-5 | many | TRBD2 | TRBV11-2 | CASSLGTSGSWETQYF | TGTGCCAGCAGCCTAGGGACTAGCGGGAGTTGGGAGACCCAGTACTTC
TRBJ2-3 | many | TRBD1 | TRBV7-2 | CASSLEGVNRDRQYF | TGTGCCAGCAGCTTAGAAGGGGTGAACCGGGACAGGCAGTATTTT
TRBJ1-2 | few | NA | TRBV18 | CASSPEGTYYGYTF | TGTGCCAGCTCACCAGAGGGGACGTACTATGGCTACACCTTC
TRBJ1-1 | many | NA | TRBV29-1 | CSVESGTPLVHTEAFF | TGCAGCGTTGAGTCCGGGACACCTCTGGTCCACACTGAAGCTTTCTTT
TRBJ1-1 | many | NA | TRBV30 | CAWSQGKGNTEAFF | TGTGCCTGGAGTCAAGGAAAGGGGAACACTGAAGCTTTCTTT
TRBJ2-1 | NA | NA | TRBV2 | CASSGRSYNEQFF | TGTGCCAGCAGCGGCAGGTCCTACAATGAGCAGTTCTTC
TRBJ2-5 | many | TRBD2 | TRBV29-1 | CSVRGSGGETQYF | TGCAGCGTCCGGGGGAGCGGGGGAGAGACCCAGTACTTC
TRBJ1-2 | many | TRBD1 | TRBV6-1 | CASRDNTGGIPYTF | TGTGCCAGCAGGGATAATACAGGGGGCATACCCTACACCTTC
TRBJ2-5 | many | TRBD2 | TRBV7-6 | CASSLAPGLQETQYF | TGTGCCAGCAGCTTAGCGCCGGGACTACAAGAGACCCAGTACTTC
TRBJ2-2 | few | NA | TRBV11-2 | CASSFGQMNTGELFF | TGTGCCAGCAGCTTCGGGCAGATGAACACCGGGGAGCTGTTTTTT
TRBJ2-2 | NA | NA | TRBV12-3/TRBV12-4 | CASSLVIGRNTGELFF | TGTGCCAGCAGCCTGGTAATCGGGAGGAACACCGGGGAGCTGTTTTTT
TRBJ2-5 | many | NA | TRBV4-2 | CASSRTLGGGETQYF | TGTGCCAGCAGCCGAACACTGGGGGGTGGTGAGACCCAGTACTTC
TRBJ1-2 | many | NA | TRBV5-8 | CASSLAILDWGYTF | TGTGCCAGCAGCTTGGCGATATTAGACTGGGGCTACACCTTC
TRBJ2-1 | NA | TRBD2 | TRBV20-1 | CSAPTSGSTHEQFF | TGCAGTGCCCCGACTAGCGGGAGTACCCATGAGCAGTTCTTC
TRBJ2-7 | many | NA | TRBV27 | CASSLGPTRYSYEQYF | TGTGCCAGCAGTTTAGGTCCGACACGCTACTCCTACGAGCAGTACTTC
TRBJ2-3 | NA | NA | TRBV9 | CASSPPRLGTQYF | TGTGCCAGCAGCCCTCCCCGACTAGGAACGCAGTATTTT
TRBJ2-5 | many | TRBD1 | TRBV2 | CASRVTGWEETQYF | TGTGCCAGCAGGGTGACAGGGTGGGAAGAGACCCAGTACTTC
TRBJ1-4 | many | NA | TRBV7-2 | CASSSQGTPTTNEKLFF | TGTGCCAGCAGCAGTCAGGGGACACCCACAACTAATGAAAAACTGTTTTTT
TRBJ1-5 | NA | NA | TRBV19 | CASSIVGRQPQHF | TGTGCCAGTAGTATAGTCGGGCGTCAGCCCCAGCATTTT
TRBJ2-3 | NA | NA | TRBV10-3 | CAISEQPSTDTQYF | TGTGCCATCAGTGAGCAGCCTAGCACAGATACGCAGTATTTT
TRBJ2-3 | many | TRBD2 | TRBV7-2 | CASSLEGASGGRGDTQYF | TGTGCCAGCAGCTTAGAAGGGGCTAGCGGGGGACGGGGAGATACGCAGTATTTT
TRBJ2-3 | few | NA | TRBV30 | CAWSTYRDTQYF | TGTGCCTGGAGTACCTACAGGGATACGCAGTATTTT
TRBJ1-6 | NA | NA | TRBV7-9 | CASSSTLGNSPLHF | TGTGCCAGCAGTTCCACCCTGGGTAATTCACCCCTCCACTTT
TRBJ1-2 | few | NA | TRBV5-1 | CASSLELGYGYTF | TGCGCCAGCAGCTTGGAGCTGGGCTATGGCTACACCTTC
TRBJ2-3 | many | TRBD2 | TRBV2 | CASKTSGLIYTQYF | TGTGCCAGCAAGACTAGCGGCCTAATTTACACGCAGTATTTT
TRBJ2-7 | NA | TRBD1 | TRBV6-5 | CASSTGTGTIYEQYF | TGTGCCAGCAGTACCGGGACAGGGACAATCTACGAGCAGTACTTC
TRBJ1-6 | many | NA | TRBV27 | CASSLSRSGESPLHF | TGTGCCAGCAGTTTATCCAGGTCGGGGGAATCACCCCTCCACTTT
TRBJ2-4 | NA | NA | TRBV4-3 | CASSQDTGAINIQYF | TGCGCCAGCAGCCAAGATACGGGGGCGATTAACATTCAGTACTTC
TRBJ1-1 | NA | NA | TRBV4-3 | CASSQDLYTEAFF | TGCGCCAGCAGCCAAGATCTTTACACTGAAGCTTTCTTT
TRBJ2-5 | many | NA | TRBV20-1 | CSARVLGEQTQYF | TGCAGTGCGAGAGTACTAGGGGAACAGACCCAGTACTTC
TRBJ2-1 | many | NA | TRBV11-2 | CASSLEHSPTYNEQFF | TGTGCCAGCAGCTTAGAACACAGTCCCACCTACAATGAGCAGTTCTTC
TRBJ2-3 | NA | TRBD2 | TRBV12-3/TRBV12-4 | CASSFLLGLAEEGDTQYF | TGTGCCAGCAGTTTCCTGCTAGGACTAGCGGAGGAAGGAGATACGCAGTATTTT
TRBJ2-3 | NA | NA | TRBV20-1 | CSALPRDTQYF | TGCAGTGCCCTGCCGAGGGATACGCAGTATTTT
TRBJ1-1 | many | NA | TRBV10-3 | CAISLDGRNTEAFF | TGTGCCATCAGTCTGGACGGGAGGAACACTGAAGCTTTCTTT